Listed here are 10 T cell receptor beta chains from one sample, sequenced in a study of T-cell memory formation after mild COVID-19. In TCRdb, the 5' RACE reads were re-called with MiXCR into one record per CDR3 protein. The sample lists some 250,000 distinct CDR3 sequences, roughly 9.4% occurring once. The sequencing input was PBMCs or a T cell subset sorted from them (not recorded which). Receptors originate from a man between 18 and 35 years old who had mild COVID-19 (a few samples of this study predate the infection). Cell type and time point are not known.

This clonotype showed up just a few times. V and J are TRBV29-1 and TRBJ2-7, with TRBD1 matching 7 bases. V shed 6 bases, J shed 2 bases, and the junction held 7 bases outside the gene matches. CDR3 length equals 13 residues. Germline assignment: CDR1 SQVTM and CDR2 ANQGSEA. The DNA of the CDR3 is TGCAGCGTCACAGGGGCCAATGCCTACGAGCAGTACTTC. This encodes CSVTGANAYEQYF.

The gene calls are TRBV6-2 or TRBV6-3 and TRBJ2-1, with D tentatively TRBD1 or TRBD2 (5 bases each). The CDR3 is 18 residues long. The V end lost 6 bases, the J end lost 2 bases, and 23 bases lay between the germline ends. The V gene's germline CDR1 is MNHEY and CDR2 SVGEGT. The CDR3 nucleotides read TGTGCCAGCAGCGACACAGATTCCGGGACGGAGGCCTACAATGAGCAGTTCTTC. Its protein product is CASSDTDSGTEAYNEQFF.

The chain has TRBV5-1 and TRBJ2-1, with TRBD2 matching over 8 bases. From germline, CDR1 is SGHRS and CDR2 YFSETQ. Trimming cost V 6 bases and J 2 bases; bases outside gene matches: 13. This CDR3 is built from 17 residues. The CDR3 nucleotides are TGCGCCAGCATCCCTCCCTACGGGGGGGCAACCTACAATGAGCAGTTCTTC. Its translation is CASIPPYGGATYNEQFF.

The table lists this clonotype with a few counts. V and J are TRBV21-1 and TRBJ2-5; the table's D gene call, TRBD1, was not cross checked with the DNA. TRBV21-1 is a listed pseudogene. This CDR3 region has 16 residues. CDR3 region: CASSRRDRENRETQYF. Here the CDR3 DNA reads TGTGCCAGCAGCCGCCGGGACAGGGAAAATCGAGAGACCCAGTACTTC.

J is TRBJ1-2 and V is TRBV7-2, with 7 bases lining up with TRBD1. Losses at the gene ends were 0 bases for V and 1 base for J; bases not matched to a gene: 5. In germline, CDR1 is SGHTA, CDR2 FQGNSA. CDR3 length equals 16 residues. The CDR3 region has the DNA TGTGCCAGCAGCTTAGCTTACAGGGGCAATAACTATGGCTACACCTTC. This codes for CASSLAYRGNNYGYTF.

This clonotype has a handful of counts. This chain links TRBV5-1 with TRBJ2-1; D tentatively reads TRBD1 or TRBD2 (5 bases each). Germline CDR1 and CDR2: SGHRS and YFSETQ. Trimming stripped 4 bases from V and 5 bases from J, with 13 bases between. The CDR3 runs 14 residues. DNA of the CDR3: TGCGCCAGCAGCCCCGGGACGGACCACAATGAGCAGTTCTTC. It codes for CASSPGTDHNEQFF.

The sample holds a few counts of this clonotype. The chain has TRBV7-3 and TRBJ2-3; D is uncertain. This CDR3 is 13 amino acids long. The V gene lost 1 base and the J gene lost 4 bases, with 6 bases spanning the gap. In germline, CDR1 is SGHTA, CDR2 FQGTGA. This chain's CDR3 is CASSLNSADTQYF. Here the CDR3 DNA reads TGTGCCAGCAGCTTAAACAGCGCAGATACGCAGTATTTT.

This rearrangement joins TRBV7-9 to TRBJ1-2; D is uncertain. The CDR3 is 14 amino acids. Germline V gives CDR1 SEHNR, CDR2 FQNEAQ (reference sequence). V was clipped by 3 bases and J by 6 bases, with 14 bases between them. The CDR3, as DNA: TGTGCCAGCAGCTTTACCCCACTCCTCGATGGCTACACCTTC. Translation gives CASSFTPLLDGYTF.

The chain combines TRBV20-1 with TRBJ1-2; D is unresolved. Germline V gene lookup returns CDR1 DFQATT and CDR2 SNEGSKA (reference sequence). This CDR3 is 12 amino acids long. Trimming took off 7 bases at V and 4 bases at J, with 13 bases between the two ends. As DNA, the CDR3 is TGCAGTGGAGGCAGGCAAAGCTATGGCTACACCTTC. Translation: CSGGRQSYGYTF.

This clonotype was seen many times. The chain couples TRBV5-1 to TRBJ2-1, with TRBD2 as a possible D gene (6 bases). V lost 3 bases and J 8 bases, leaving 12 bases between the germline ends. The CDR3 totals 13 residues. CDR1 SGHRS and CDR2 YFSETQ come from the germline V gene. The chain's CDR3 is CASSSGPGDEQFF. The CDR3, as DNA: TGCGCCAGCAGCTCGGGGCCGGGGGATGAGCAGTTCTTC.